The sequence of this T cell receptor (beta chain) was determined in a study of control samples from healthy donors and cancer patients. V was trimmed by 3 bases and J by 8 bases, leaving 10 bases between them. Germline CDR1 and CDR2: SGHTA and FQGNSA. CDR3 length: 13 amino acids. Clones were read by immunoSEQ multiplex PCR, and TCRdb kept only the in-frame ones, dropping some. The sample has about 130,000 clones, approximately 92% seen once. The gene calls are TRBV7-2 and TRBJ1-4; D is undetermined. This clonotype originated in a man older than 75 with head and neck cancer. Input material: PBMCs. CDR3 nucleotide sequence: TGTGCCAGCAGCTTCGGGGTGGGCGAAAAACTGTTTTTT. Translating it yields CASSFGVGEKLFF.